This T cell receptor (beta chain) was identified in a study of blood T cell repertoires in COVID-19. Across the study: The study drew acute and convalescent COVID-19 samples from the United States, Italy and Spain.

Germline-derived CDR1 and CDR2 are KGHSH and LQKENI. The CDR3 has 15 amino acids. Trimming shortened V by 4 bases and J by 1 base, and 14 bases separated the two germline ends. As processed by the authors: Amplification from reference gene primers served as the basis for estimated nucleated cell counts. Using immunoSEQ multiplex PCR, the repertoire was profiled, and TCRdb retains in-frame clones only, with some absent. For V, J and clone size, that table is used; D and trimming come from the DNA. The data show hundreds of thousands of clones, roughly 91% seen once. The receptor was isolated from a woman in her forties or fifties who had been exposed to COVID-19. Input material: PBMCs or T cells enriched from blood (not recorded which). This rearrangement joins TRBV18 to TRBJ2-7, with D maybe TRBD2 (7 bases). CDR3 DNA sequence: TGTGCCAGCTCACATACGGGGGGCCAATCCTACGAGCAGTACTTC. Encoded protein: CASSHTGGQSYEQYF. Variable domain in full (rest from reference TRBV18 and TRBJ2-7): NAGVMQNPRHLVRRRGQEARLRCSPMKGHSHVYWYRQLPEEGLKFMVYLQKENIIDESGMPKERFSAEFPKEGPSILRIQQVVRGDSAAYFCASSHTGGQSYEQYFGPGTRLTVT.